This T cell receptor (beta chain) was documented in a study of T cells in Graves' hyperthyroidism and ophthalmopathy. This clonotype was observed at least ten times. Thyroid ultrasound, orbital computed tomography, clinical symptoms, and serum thyroxine and TRAb underpinned diagnoses. The V end lost 6 bases, the J end lost 0 bases, and 17 bases lay between the germline ends. The CDR3 contains 16 residues. The germline V gene has CDR1 SGHVS and CDR2 FQNEAQ. Amplified TCR beta CDR3 regions came from RNA transcripts. RT-PCR in the first round (using the HTBI primer set) targeted the TCR CDR3. TCRdb fed the multiplex PCR reads into MiXCR, producing one record per CDR3 protein. There are hundreds of thousands of distinct CDR3 sequences in the sample; roughly 13% occur only once, and 9.2% lies in the top ten.

This TCR was recovered from a woman younger than 30 with Graves' hyperthyroidism. V is TRBV7-8 and J is TRBJ2-5; the D gene is possibly TRBD2 (6 bases). Sequencing input: blood. The chain's CDR3 is CASRYLPRGDQETQYF. The CDR3 DNA is TGTGCCAGCAGATACCTCCCGCGGGGAGACCAAGAGACCCAGTACTTC.